The clone carrying this T cell receptor (beta chain) has ten or more counts. What it recognizes is unknown. The data were obtained in a study of T cell repertoires in cytomegalovirus infection. The study's findings and limits: People with CMV and the relevant HLA were identified by cumulative public TCR beta family frequency.

Using its own MiXCR run on the reads, TCRdb lists one record per CDR3 protein. This repertoire shows over 450,000 distinct CDR3 sequences, over 9% found once; its top ten account for roughly 10%. The CDR3 has 19 residues. V shed 4 bases and J shed 7 bases, with 29 bases lying between them. The chain is built from TRBV23-1 and TRBJ2-1, with a tentative D call TRBD1 (6 bases). TRBV23-1 is annotated as an ORF whose role is uncertain. The sample was PBMCs. The origin of this receptor is a human donor in good health (CMV status not recorded). Some clones in this sample may be carry-over from other donors' samples. In DNA form, the CDR3 reads TGCGCCAGCAGTCGACCCCAAAAGGGAGCGACTGGGGGCAGGAATGAGCAGTTCTTC. It encodes CASSRPQKGATGGRNEQFF.